Below, 14 T cell receptor beta chains from the same sample are listed, as sequenced in a study of somatic mutations in cytotoxic T cells in rheumatoid arthritis. Data came from immunoSEQ multiplex PCR; TCRdb stores just in-frame clones and leaves some out. The sample contains some 9,300 clones, around nine tenths of which appear only once. Sequencing input: CD8+ T cells sorted from blood. The receptor set was obtained from a woman under 30 with rheumatoid arthritis.

The V and J genes are TRBV9 and TRBJ2-2; D is unresolved. Germline V gene sequence: CDR1 SGDLS, CDR2 YYNGEE. The CDR3 loop spans 14 amino acids. Trimming took off 0 bases at V and 1 base at J, with 4 bases between the two ends. The CDR3 sequence: CASSVVQNTGELFF. CDR3 in DNA: TGTGCCAGCAGCGTAGTACAGAACACCGGGGAGCTGTTTTTT.

The rearrangement links TRBV7-3 to TRBJ2-3; 10 bases map to TRBD1. Per the germline V gene, CDR1 is SGHTA and CDR2 is FQGTGA. The CDR3 sequence is 16 residues long. V shed 5 bases and J 3 bases; nucleotides not matched to a gene: 8. CDR3 residues: CASSPYSGQGTDTQYF. CDR3 nucleotide sequence: TGTGCCAGCAGCCCTTACTCGGGACAGGGGACAGATACGCAGTATTTT.

The genes are TRBV6-5 and TRBJ2-7; D gene unclear. The CDR3 length is 15 residues. V lost 3 bases, J lost 0 bases, and 12 bases lay in between. Germline V gene lookup returns CDR1 MNHEY and CDR2 SVGAGI. The CDR3 sequence is CASSYGNRHSYEQYF. The CDR3 DNA is TGTGCCAGCAGTTATGGCAACAGACACTCCTACGAGCAGTACTTC.

The V and J genes are TRBV6-1 and TRBJ2-1; a possible D gene is TRBD2 (6 bases). This CDR3 is 14 amino acids long. Trimming shortened V by 6 bases and J by 6 bases, and 15 bases separated the two germline ends. The V gene's germline CDR1 is MNHNS and CDR2 SASEGT. Written as DNA, the CDR3 is TGTGCCAGCAGAGATTACGGAGGGCCCAATGAGCAGTTCTTC. Amino acids: CASRDYGGPNEQFF.

J is TRBJ2-5 and V is TRBV21-1; TRBD1 reflects the table's D call only, with no check against the DNA. TRBV21-1 is labeled a pseudogene. The CDR3 loop spans 18 amino acids. CDR3: CASSKGRAGATPRETQYF. As DNA, the CDR3 is TGTGCCAGCAGCAAAGGAAGGGCAGGGGCTACACCAAGGGAGACCCAGTACTTC.

This clone was found once. This sequence joins TRBV6-5 and TRBJ1-4; D unclear. The V end was cut by 0 bases, the J end by 3 bases, with 8 bases between. Germline V gene lookup returns CDR1 MNHEY and CDR2 SVGAGI. This CDR3 spans 15 amino acids. DNA for the CDR3: TGTGCCAGCAGTTACTCTCTCCAGGCTAATGAAAAACTGTTTTTT. It specifies CASSYSLQANEKLFF.

The rearrangement links TRBV6-5 to TRBJ2-1, with TRBD2 matching over 11 bases. CDR3 size: 15 residues. V shed 0 bases, J shed 10 bases, and the junction held 5 bases outside the gene matches. Germline V gene sequence: CDR1 MNHEY, CDR2 SVGAGI. The CDR3 spells CASSYSISGGAEQFF. Written as DNA, the CDR3 is TGTGCCAGCAGTTACTCGATTAGCGGGGGGGCGGAGCAGTTCTTC.

V gene TRBV19 combines with J gene TRBJ2-2, with 10 bases aligning to TRBD2. The trim removed 5 bases at V and 3 bases at J, leaving 6 bases unmatched. The germline V gene encodes CDR1 LNHDA and CDR2 SQIVND (reference sequence). There are 16 residues in the CDR3. This chain's CDR3 is CASSLGLAGDTGELFF. CDR3 nucleotides: TGTGCCAGTAGTCTAGGGCTAGCGGGAGACACCGGGGAGCTGTTTTTT.

This chain connects TRBV27 to TRBJ1-1; D is perhaps TRBD1 (5 bases). CDR1 is MNHEY and CDR2 is SMNVEV in the germline V gene (reference sequence). CDR3 length equals 16 residues. V lost 3 bases and J lost 1, with 15 bases in between. The CDR3 here is CASSFIVDIGNTEAFF. The CDR3 DNA is TGTGCCAGCAGTTTTATTGTGGACATTGGGAACACTGAAGCTTTCTTT.

The chain carries TRBV6-6 and TRBJ2-1; no clear D gene. Germline V CDR1 and CDR2: MNHNY, SVGAGI (reference sequence). The ends were cut back, 6 bases at V and 4 bases at J, with 7 bases in the middle. The CDR3 extends over 12 amino acids. The CDR3 region is CASRVLYNEQFF. In DNA form, the CDR3 reads TGTGCCAGCAGGGTTCTATACAATGAGCAGTTCTTC.

The chain recombines TRBV6-5 with TRBJ2-5; possible D gene TRBD1, 5 bases. The CDR3 has 13 amino acids. Germline CDR1 is MNHEY and CDR2 is SVGAGI. V was trimmed by 5 bases and J by 3 bases, leaving 10 bases between them. For the CDR3, the DNA is TGTGCCAGCAGTGGCAGGGTGGAAGAGACCCAGTACTTC. Translated, it gives CASSGRVEETQYF.

In its sample, this clone was seen a few times. This sequence joins TRBV4-1 and TRBJ1-1; D is uncertain. Per germline, CDR1 MGHRA and CDR2 YSYEKL. The CDR3 is 12 amino acids. Trimming removed 3 bases from V and 5 bases from J, with 7 bases in between. The CDR3 spells CASSHRGTEAFF. Here the CDR3 DNA reads TGCGCCAGCAGCCACCGGGGAACTGAAGCTTTCTTT.

The DNA for the CDR3 is TGTGCCAGCAGCCCAGGGGGTATCTGGGAGCTGTTTTTT. It is translated as CASSPGGIWELFF. This chain links TRBV6-1 with TRBJ2-2, with TRBD1 identical over 7 bases. V dropped 6 bases and J dropped 9; count of bases not matched to a gene: 7. Germline V gene lookup returns CDR1 MNHNS and CDR2 SASEGT. The length of the CDR3 is 13 residues.

The chain uses TRBV6-1 and TRBJ2-7, with 10 bases identical to TRBD2. The CDR3 has 15 residues. With 5 bases clipped from V and 3 bases from J, the junction kept 7 bases outside the gene matches. Germline V gives CDR1 MNHNS, CDR2 SASEGT. The CDR3: CASSTPGLALYEQYF. As DNA, the CDR3 is TGTGCCAGCAGTACCCCGGGACTAGCGCTCTACGAGCAGTACTTC.